One and the same sample provided the 10 T cell receptor beta chains below, sequenced in a study of shared clonotypes between healthy human individuals. The data were produced by immunoSEQ multiplex PCR, yet TCRdb's version contains in-frame clones alone and is incomplete. This table holds more than 1.2 million clones, 98% found once. The specimen sequenced was naive CD4+ T cells sorted from blood. Sample subset: CD45RA+ positively selected. The origin of the receptors is a man between 25 and 39 years old in good health.

The chain is built from TRBV7-2 and TRBJ1-2, with D possibly matching TRBD1 (5 bases). The CDR3 is 14 amino acids. CDR1 and CDR2 (germline): SGHTA, FQGNSA. The ends were cut back, 6 bases at V and 4 bases at J, with 15 bases in the middle. CDR3 protein: CASRTGPDFYGYTF. The DNA for the CDR3 is TGTGCCAGCAGGACGGGGCCAGACTTCTATGGCTACACCTTC.

This chain connects TRBV7-9 to TRBJ1-2; 7 positions match TRBD1. The trim removed 5 bases at V and 3 bases at J, leaving 3 bases unmatched. Germline V gives CDR1 SEHNR, CDR2 FQNEAQ (reference sequence). The CDR3 totals 13 residues. CDR3 DNA sequence: TGTGCCAGCAGCCCAACAGGGGACTATGGCTACACCTTC. Translation: CASSPTGDYGYTF.

The chain recombines TRBV5-5 with TRBJ2-7, with a possible D match to TRBD2 (5 bases). The CDR3 is 13 amino acids. The germline gives CDR1 SGHKS, CDR2 YYEKEE (reference sequence). Trimming shortened V by 5 bases and J by 4 bases, and 13 bases separated the two germline ends. The CDR3 reads CASSFPDYYEQYF. The CDR3 DNA sequence: TGTGCCAGCAGTTTCCCCGACTATTACGAGCAGTACTTC. Full variable domain (missing parts from reference TRBV5-5 and TRBJ2-7): DAGVTQSPTHLIKTRGQQVTLRCSPISGHKSVSWYQQVLGQGPQFIFQYYEKEERGRGNFPDRFSARQFPNYSSELNVNALLLGDSALYLCASSFPDYYEQYFGPGTRLTVT.

V usage is TRBV27 and J usage is TRBJ1-5; 7 nucleotides align to TRBD1. With 5 bases clipped from V and 1 base from J, the junction kept 5 bases outside the gene matches. The CDR3 extends over 15 amino acids. The V gene's germline CDR1 is MNHEY and CDR2 SMNVEV (reference sequence). CDR3 in DNA: TGTGCCAGCAGTACATACAGGGGAAGCAATCAGCCCCAGCATTTT. Translating gives CASSTYRGSNQPQHF.

This CDR3 reads CASSLWVGVGNQPQHF. In nucleotides, the CDR3 is TGTGCCAGCAGCTTATGGGTAGGGGTTGGCAATCAGCCCCAGCATTTT. This chain joins TRBV7-2 and TRBJ1-5; D possibly corresponds to TRBD1 (5 bases). The germline CDR1 and CDR2 sequences are SGHTA and FQGNSA. The CDR3 length is 16 residues. Trimming stripped 2 bases from V and 2 bases from J, with 13 bases between.

This rearrangement joins TRBV18 to TRBJ1-1; the match to TRBD1 covers 7 bases. The germline gives CDR1 KGHSH, CDR2 LQKENI. The CDR3 runs to 14 residues. The V and J ends lost 6 bases and 3 bases, in that order; junction bases with no gene match: 7. The CDR3 region is CASSENRGDTEAFF. Here the CDR3 DNA reads TGTGCCAGCTCCGAGAACAGGGGTGACACTGAAGCTTTCTTT.

This CDR3 reads CASSLAGARGYTF. CDR3 in DNA: TGTGCCAGCAGCTTGGCAGGGGCGCGGGGCTACACCTTC. This chain links TRBV5-5 with TRBJ1-2; tentative D call: TRBD1 (6 bases). The ends were cut back, 0 bases at V and 8 bases at J, with 11 bases in the middle. Germline V gene data show CDR1 as SGHKS and CDR2 as YYEKEE (reference sequence). The CDR3 length is 13 residues.

A word on this clone: Other DNA sequences within the sample encode an identical CDR3. The rearrangement uses TRBV5-1 and TRBJ2-2, with a weak D call TRBD1 (6 bases). V was pared by 3 bases and J by 4 bases, with 10 bases between. This CDR3 comprises 14 residues. From germline, CDR1 is SGHRS and CDR2 YFSETQ. In DNA form, the CDR3 reads TGCGCCAGCAGCTCTCAGGGGCCCACCGGGGAGCTGTTTTTT. As protein: CASSSQGPTGELFF.

CDR3 sequence (DNA): TGTGCCAGCAGCCCCACCGGGGATTTGAACACTGAAGCTTTCTTT. It is translated as CASSPTGDLNTEAFF. The chain joins TRBV7-3 to TRBJ1-1; the D is unclear. CDR1 is SGHTA, CDR2 FQGTGA, per germline. CDR3 size: 15 residues. Trimming removed 5 bases from V and 0 bases from J, with 13 bases in between.

The chain has TRBV11-2 and TRBJ2-4, with 9 bases lining up with TRBD1. Germline trimming cut 6 bases from V and 5 bases from J; bases unmatched to any gene: 14. This CDR3 contains 17 residues. CDR1 is SGHAT and CDR2 is FQNNGV in the germline V gene. Here the CDR3 reads CASRRWGGQGHENIQYF. The CDR3 bases are TGTGCCAGCAGAAGATGGGGGGGACAGGGCCACGAAAACATTCAGTACTTC. Full variable domain (rest looked up from reference TRBV11-2 and TRBJ2-4): EAGVAQSPRYKIIEKRQSVAFWCNPISGHATLYWYQQILGQGPKLLIQFQNNGVVDDSQLPKDRFSAERLKGVDSTLKIQPAKLEDSAVYLCASRRWGGQGHENIQYFGAGTRLSVL.